One sample yielded the 16 T cell receptor beta chains listed below, sequenced in a study of radiotherapy plus CTLA-4 blockade in lung cancer. Profiled with immunoSEQ multiplex PCR; TCRdb holds only in-frame clones, not every one. This sample has some 78,000 clones, with around 90% found just once. This material consisted of peripheral blood, taken from a patient treated with radiotherapy plus ipilimumab. The receptors derive from a human donor with non-small cell lung cancer who had stable disease on radiotherapy plus ipilimumab.

The DNA of the CDR3 is TGCGCCAGCAGCTTAGACGGCAGGGGGAGCTACGAGCAGTACTTC. Encoded protein: CASSLDGRGSYEQYF. The chain couples TRBV5-1 to TRBJ2-7; 7 bases align to TRBD1. CDR1 is SGHRS, CDR2 YFSETQ, per germline. Losses at the gene ends were 2 bases for V and 3 bases for J; bases not matched to a gene: 8. The CDR3 is 15 residues long.

The chain uses TRBV5-1 and TRBJ2-5, with 7 bases identical to TRBD1. The J segment lost 1 base and the V segment lost 0 bases, leaving 9 bases of the junction unmatched. The CDR3 extends over 17 amino acids. Germline CDR1 and CDR2: SGHRS and YFSETQ. The CDR3 loop is CASSLGDRVTGQETQYF. The CDR3 DNA reads TGCGCCAGCAGCTTGGGTGACAGGGTGACTGGCCAAGAGACCCAGTACTTC.

The sample holds one count of this clone. The chain links TRBV28 to TRBJ1-1, with D perhaps matching TRBD1 (5 bases). The CDR3 consists of 14 residues. CDR1 is MDHEN, CDR2 SYDVKM, per germline. V was clipped by 5 bases and J by 6 bases, with 16 bases between them. CDR3 coding DNA: TGTGCCAGCAGTATCCGAGGGGTAGTGCCTGAAGCTTTCTTT. This sequence encodes CASSIRGVVPEAFF.

The chain combines TRBV6-4 with TRBJ1-2; 9 nucleotides line up with TRBD1. There are 16 residues in the CDR3. Per the germline V gene, CDR1 is MRHNA and CDR2 is SNTAGT. V trimming: 6 bases; J trimming: 7 bases; junction bases outside the gene matches: 15. The CDR3 bases are TGTGCCAGCAGCGACGTTGGGACAGGGTCTTATCGTGGCTACACCTTC. Translated: CASSDVGTGSYRGYTF.

V gene TRBV7-8 combines with J gene TRBJ1-2; a weak D match, TRBD1 (5 bases). Trimming cost V 0 bases and J 3 bases, with 14 bases left between them. Germline V gene lookup returns CDR1 SGHVS and CDR2 FQNEAQ. The CDR3 sequence is 16 residues long. The CDR3 DNA sequence: TGTGCCAGCAGCTTAGCCGGGGGTTTGAGCGACTATGGCTACACCTTC. Translating gives CASSLAGGLSDYGYTF.

The gene calls are TRBV9 and TRBJ2-7, with D maybe TRBD1 (6 bases). The germline gives CDR1 SGDLS, CDR2 YYNGEE. Trimming shortened V by 3 bases and J by 5 bases, and 15 bases separated the two germline ends. The CDR3 loop spans 14 amino acids. The DNA of the CDR3 is TGTGCCAGCAGCGCCGCCCGACAGGAACACGAGCAGTACTTC. It is translated as CASSAARQEHEQYF.

CDR3: CASSEVQTNYGYTF. Here the CDR3 DNA reads TGTGCCAGCAGTGAAGTCCAGACTAACTATGGCTACACCTTC. The chain joins TRBV6-1 to TRBJ1-2; D call uncertain. The V and J ends lost 1 base and 0 bases respectively, with 6 bases between them. This CDR3 is built from 14 residues. Germline CDR1 is MNHNS and CDR2 is SASEGT.

The genes are TRBV11-3 and TRBJ2-7; D not certain. Trimming took off 5 bases at V and 2 bases at J, with 7 bases between the two ends. The CDR3 is 12 amino acids. CDR1 SGHNT and CDR2 YENEEA come from the germline V gene. The CDR3 loop is CASSPLAYEQYF. The CDR3 region has the DNA TGTGCCAGCAGCCCGTTAGCCTACGAGCAGTACTTC.

The gene calls are TRBV28 and TRBJ1-5, with a tentative D call TRBD1 (6 bases). The length of the CDR3 is 15 residues. The V and J ends lost 5 bases and 3 bases respectively, with 14 bases between them. The germline V gene encodes CDR1 MDHEN and CDR2 SYDVKM. CDR3 protein: CASSPGTPHNQPQHF. The CDR3 DNA reads as TGTGCCAGCAGTCCCGGGACACCTCACAATCAGCCCCAGCATTTT. Using reference TRBV28 and TRBJ1-5 for the parts outside the CDR3, the full variable domain is DVKVTQSSRYLVKRTGEKVFLECVQDMDHENMFWYRQDPGLGLRLIYFSYDVKMKEKGDIPEGYSVSREKKERFSLILESASTNQTSMYLCASSPGTPHNQPQHFGDGTRLSIL.

The gene calls are TRBV28 and TRBJ2-7; D gene unclear. V dropped 2 bases and J dropped 6 bases, with 14 bases sitting between them. The germline V gene has CDR1 MDHEN and CDR2 SYDVKM. This CDR3 has 14 residues. This CDR3 reads CASSLHAGPREQYF. The CDR3 DNA reads as TGTGCCAGCAGTTTACATGCAGGCCCTCGCGAGCAGTACTTC. Looking up the rest from reference TRBV28 and TRBJ2-7 gives the full variable domain: DVKVTQSSRYLVKRTGEKVFLECVQDMDHENMFWYRQDPGLGLRLIYFSYDVKMKEKGDIPEGYSVSREKKERFSLILESASTNQTSMYLCASSLHAGPREQYFGPGTRLTVT.

The chain carries TRBV10-2 and TRBJ1-2; D gene ambiguous. Germline V gives CDR1 WSHSY, CDR2 SAAADI. The CDR3 has 15 residues. The V and J ends lost 0 bases and 4 bases respectively, with 12 bases between them. CDR3 sequence: CASSESFRTFYGYTF. The CDR3 bases are TGCGCCAGCAGTGAGTCGTTTAGGACGTTCTATGGCTACACCTTC.

The chain couples TRBV19 to TRBJ2-3, with 7 positions matching TRBD2. Germline V gene lookup returns CDR1 LNHDA and CDR2 SQIVND (reference sequence). The CDR3 is 13 amino acids. Germline trimming cut 6 bases from V and 3 bases from J; bases unmatched to any gene: 3. CDR3 DNA sequence: TGTGCCAGTAGGCCTAGCGGAACAGATACGCAGTATTTT. Protein sequence: CASRPSGTDTQYF. Full variable domain (rest looked up from reference TRBV19 and TRBJ2-3): DGGITQSPKYLFRKEGQNVTLSCEQNLNHDAMYWYRQDPGQGLRLIYYSQIVNDFQKGDIAEGYSVSREKKESFPLTVTSAQKNPTAFYLCASRPSGTDTQYFGPGTRLTVL.

This clone was seen a single time. The V call is TRBV13, the J call TRBJ2-3; TRBD1 aligns across 7 bases. V was clipped by 2 bases and J by 7 bases; unmatched bases: 3. The CDR3 consists of 13 residues. Germline assignment: CDR1 PRHDT and CDR2 FYEKMQ (reference sequence). CDR3 sequence (DNA): TGTGCCAGCAGCTTACGGGACAGATATACGCAGTATTTT. As protein: CASSLRDRYTQYF. Looking up the rest from reference TRBV13 and TRBJ2-3 gives the full variable domain: AAGVIQSPRHLIKEKRETATLKCYPIPRHDTVYWYQQGPGQDPQFLISFYEKMQSDKGSIPDRFSAQQFSDYHSELNMSSLELGDSALYFCASSLRDRYTQYFGPGTRLTVL.

The chain employs TRBV10-3 and TRBJ2-2; a possible D gene is TRBD2 (5 bases). Germline V gene data show CDR1 as ENHRY and CDR2 as SYGVKD. CDR3 size: 16 residues. The ends were cut back, 1 base at V and 1 base at J, with 10 bases in the middle. The CDR3 DNA reads TGTGCCATCAGTGAGTTTCTTAGCGAGAACACCGGGGAGCTGTTTTTT. Translated: CAISEFLSENTGELFF.

The chain recombines TRBV27 with TRBJ1-6, with unresolved D. The CDR3 has 13 residues. The V gene's germline CDR1 is MNHEY and CDR2 SMNVEV (reference sequence). Between the trimmed V and J ends, which lost 5 bases and 7 bases, there was a span of 9 bases. The CDR3 loop reads CASSPTRNSPLHF. DNA of the CDR3: TGTGCCAGCAGTCCCACTAGGAATTCACCCCTCCACTTT.

The chain is built from TRBV9 and TRBJ2-1, with TRBD2 matching 9 bases. J was trimmed by 9 bases and V by 4 bases; bases with no gene match: 8. The CDR3 runs 14 residues. Germline assignment: CDR1 SGDLS and CDR2 YYNGEE. DNA for the CDR3: TGTGCCAGCAGCCCCGGCGGGGGGGTTAGTGAGCAGTTCTTC. This sequence encodes CASSPGGGVSEQFF.